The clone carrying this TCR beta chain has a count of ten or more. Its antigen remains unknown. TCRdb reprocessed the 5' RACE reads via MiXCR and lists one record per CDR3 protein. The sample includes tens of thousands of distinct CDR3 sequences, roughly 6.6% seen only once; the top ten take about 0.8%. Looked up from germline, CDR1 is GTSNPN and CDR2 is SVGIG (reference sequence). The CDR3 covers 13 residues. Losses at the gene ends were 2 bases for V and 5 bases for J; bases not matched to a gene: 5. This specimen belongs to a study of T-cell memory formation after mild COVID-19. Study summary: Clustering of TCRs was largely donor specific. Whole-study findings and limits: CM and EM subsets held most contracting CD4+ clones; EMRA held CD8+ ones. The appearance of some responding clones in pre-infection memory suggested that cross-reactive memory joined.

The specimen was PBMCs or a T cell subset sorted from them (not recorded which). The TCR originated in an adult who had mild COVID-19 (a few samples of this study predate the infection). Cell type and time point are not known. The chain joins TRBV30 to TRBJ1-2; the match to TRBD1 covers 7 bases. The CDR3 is CAWSRDRPYGYTF. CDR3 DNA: TGTGCCTGGAGTAGGGACAGACCATATGGCTACACCTTC. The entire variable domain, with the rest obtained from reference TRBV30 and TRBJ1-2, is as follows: SQTIHQWPATLVQPVGSPLSLECTVEGTSNPNLYWYRQAAGRGLQLLFYSVGIGQISSEVPQNLSASRPQDRQFILSSKKLLLSDSGFYLCAWSRDRPYGYTFGSGTRLTVV.